The 30 T cell receptor beta chains below all came from one sample that was sequenced in a study of identical twins. TCRdb re-called the 5' RACE reads through MiXCR, storing one row per CDR3 protein. The table records around 680,000 distinct CDR3 sequences, about 9.4% of them present only once. The same data also went into a second study, on yellow fever vaccine responses in identical twins.

The source material was PBMCs. These receptor sequences come from a young woman in good health.

This clonotype was counted ten times or more. The germline gene is not matched at one end of the junction; a read error may be the cause. The chain uses TRBV12-3 or TRBV12-4 and TRBJ2-2; D is ambiguous. The CDR3 has 13 residues. The CDR3: CASSLGSTGELFF. The DNA for the CDR3 is TGCGCCAGCAGCTTGGGAAGCACCGGGGAGCTGTTTTTT.

The table lists this clonotype with many counts. The chain uses TRBV12-3 or TRBV12-4 and TRBJ2-7; D remains unclear. CDR3 length: 14 residues. V was trimmed by 7 bases and J by 6 bases, leaving 19 bases between them. The CDR3 spells CASTHRAWESEQYF. The CDR3 DNA follows: TGTGCCAGCACCCACCGGGCCTGGGAAAGCGAGCAGTACTTC.

The sample holds a few counts of this clonotype. The V gene is TRBV19, the J gene TRBJ2-7, with a possible D match to TRBD2 (5 bases). V lost 8 bases and J lost 6, with 14 bases in between. The germline V gene encodes CDR1 LNHDA and CDR2 SQIVND (reference sequence). This CDR3 has 12 amino acids. The CDR3 loop is CASERGAGEQYF. The CDR3 region has the DNA TGTGCCAGTGAACGGGGAGCAGGCGAGCAGTACTTC.

There are a few counts of this clonotype. Here the CDR3 reads CASSFDGLATGELFF. CDR3 DNA: TGTGCCAGCAGTTTCGACGGACTTGCCACCGGGGAGCTGTTTTTT. This chain connects TRBV6-5 to TRBJ2-2; the D gene is possibly TRBD2 (5 bases). Germline CDR1 and CDR2: MNHEY and SVGAGI. V shed 4 bases and J shed 4 bases, with 13 bases lying between them. The CDR3 sequence is 15 residues long.

The chain has TRBV4-3 and TRBJ2-3; 10 nucleotides line up with TRBD2. The junction had 5 bases not matched to a gene; V was cut back by 0 bases and J by 8 bases. The CDR3 has 15 amino acids. Germline values: CDR1 LGHNA, CDR2 YSLEER. The CDR3 here is CASSQDSSGRGTQYF. For the CDR3, the DNA is TGCGCCAGCAGCCAAGACAGCAGCGGGAGGGGTACGCAGTATTTT.

The rearrangement uses TRBV18 and TRBJ2-2, with D tentatively TRBD1 (5 bases). Germline CDR1 and CDR2: KGHSH and LQKENI. Trimming stripped 3 bases from V and 7 bases from J, with 12 bases between. The length of the CDR3 is 14 residues. The CDR3 is CASSPLDTGGELFF. The CDR3 DNA sequence: TGTGCCAGCTCACCGTTGGACACCGGCGGGGAGCTGTTTTTT.

As DNA, the CDR3 is TGTGCCAGCAGCCCACGGACAGGGCTTGATACGCAGTATTTT. Residues: CASSPRTGLDTQYF. J is TRBJ2-3 and V is TRBV5-5; 8 bases align to TRBD1. CDR3 size: 14 residues. The germline V gene encodes CDR1 SGHKS and CDR2 YYEKEE (reference sequence). J lost 6 bases, V lost 4 bases, and 7 bases had no gene match.

This chain joins TRBV20-1 and TRBJ2-7; 10 bases align to TRBD2. Trimming took 4 bases from V and 3 from J; bases not matched to a gene: 6. This CDR3 contains 14 residues. Germline CDR1 and CDR2: DFQATT and SNEGSKA (reference sequence). Here the CDR3 reads CSAIASGSDYEQYF. DNA for the CDR3: TGCAGTGCTATAGCTAGCGGGAGTGACTACGAGCAGTACTTC.

The genes are TRBV3-1 and TRBJ2-5; 14 nucleotides agree with TRBD2. V lost 1 base to trimming and J lost 3 bases; unmatched junction nucleotides: 4. The germline gives CDR1 LGHDT, CDR2 YNNKEL (reference sequence). The CDR3 sequence is 17 residues long. Here the CDR3 DNA reads TGTGCCAGCAGCCAAGGGACTAGCGGGAGGACAAAAGAGACCCAGTACTTC. Protein product: CASSQGTSGRTKETQYF.

This clonotype was seen many times. The V call is TRBV4-2, the J call TRBJ2-3, with TRBD2 identical over 7 bases. The CDR3 consists of 15 residues. With V trimmed by 1 base and J by 4 bases, 5 bases remained unmatched. Germline V CDR1 and CDR2: LGHNA, YNFKEQ. CDR3 sequence reads: CASSQVSLAADTQYF. Here the CDR3 DNA reads TGTGCCAGCAGCCAAGTTTCCCTAGCGGCAGATACGCAGTATTTT.

This clonotype was counted ten times or more. This rearrangement joins TRBV7-9 to TRBJ2-1; 9 bases line up with TRBD2. This CDR3 contains 15 residues. V trimming: 5 bases; J trimming: 5 bases; junction bases outside the gene matches: 7. The germline V gene encodes CDR1 SEHNR and CDR2 FQNEAQ (reference sequence). CDR3 bases: TGTGCCAGCAGCCTAAGCGGGGGGCCTGACAATGAGCAGTTCTTC. Translated: CASSLSGGPDNEQFF.

This clonotype was seen a handful of times. The chain is built from TRBV9 and TRBJ1-3; no clear D. The CDR3 totals 14 residues. Germline CDR1 is SGDLS and CDR2 is YYNGEE. V lost 4 bases to trimming and J lost 3 bases, with 11 bases between them. The CDR3 sequence is CASSRTDLGNTIYF. DNA for the CDR3: TGTGCCAGCAGCCGGACTGATCTTGGAAACACCATATATTTT.

This clonotype was seen repeatedly, ten times or more. The V and J genes are TRBV7-2 and TRBJ2-7, with a tentative D call TRBD2 (7 bases). The CDR3 is 14 amino acids. CDR1 and CDR2 (germline): SGHTA, FQGNSA. V gave up 5 bases and J gave up 5 bases, with 16 bases separating them. CDR3 sequence (DNA): TGTGCCAGCAGCGACTGGGCGGGGGCCAACGAGCAGTACTTC. It translates to CASSDWAGANEQYF.

This clonotype was seen at least ten times. The chain combines TRBV5-1 with TRBJ2-3, with no clear D. The V end was cut by 2 bases, the J end by 3 bases, with 7 bases between. The length of the CDR3 is 13 residues. The V gene's germline CDR1 is SGHRS and CDR2 YFSETQ. CDR3 coding DNA: TGCGCCAGCAGCTTCCAATTTACAGATACGCAGTATTTT. It translates to CASSFQFTDTQYF.

The V and J genes are TRBV9 and TRBJ2-3; no clear D. This CDR3 region has 13 residues. Germline V gives CDR1 SGDLS, CDR2 YYNGEE. V dropped 4 bases and J dropped 2 bases, with 8 bases sitting between them. CDR3 coding DNA: TGTGCCAGCAGCCCAAGTCCCACAGATACGCAGTATTTT. This gives the protein CASSPSPTDTQYF.

Only a few counts were recorded for this clonotype. This CDR3 is CASSEEGFGKDCGYTF. In nucleotides, the CDR3 is TGTGCCAGCAGTGAAGAGGGATTTGGTAAGGACTGTGGCTACACCTTC. The chain carries TRBV6-1 and TRBJ1-2; unclear D gene. In germline, CDR1 is MNHNS, CDR2 SASEGT. With 1 base removed from V and 7 bases from J, the gap between germline ends came to 19 bases. The CDR3 is 16 amino acids.

This clonotype was counted many times. The chain links TRBV12-3 or TRBV12-4 to TRBJ1-4; maybe TRBD1 (5 bases). V gave up 3 bases and J gave up 8 bases, with 13 bases separating them. The CDR3 covers 14 residues. This chain's CDR3 is CASSLRGTVEKLFF. CDR3 in DNA: TGTGCCAGCAGTTTGCGGGGGACGGTAGAAAAACTGTTTTTT.

This clonotype was observed a handful of times. The rearrangement links TRBV18 to TRBJ2-7; D gene uncertain. CDR1 KGHSH and CDR2 LQKENI come from the germline V gene. This CDR3 comprises 11 residues. The germline V and J ends were trimmed by 2 bases and 5 bases, with 4 bases remaining between them. CDR3 bases: TGTGCCAGCTCACCAGAAGACGAGCAGTACTTC. As protein: CASSPEDEQYF.

V is TRBV10-1 and J is TRBJ2-1; D is perhaps TRBD2 (6 bases). Trimming took off 4 bases at V and 3 bases at J, with 10 bases between the two ends. Germline V gives CDR1 WNHNN, CDR2 SYGVQD (reference sequence). This CDR3 is built from 14 residues. The DNA for the CDR3 is TGCGCCAGCAGTGCGACTAGTCGCTACAATGAGCAGTTCTTC. It translates to CASSATSRYNEQFF.

The V call is TRBV4-3, the J call TRBJ2-2; 12 nucleotides line up with TRBD1. V shed 1 base and J 2 bases; nucleotides not matched to a gene: 8. This CDR3 region has 19 residues. The germline V gene encodes CDR1 LGHNA and CDR2 YSLEER. The CDR3 reads CASSQGDRGPGENTGELFF. The CDR3 DNA reads as TGCGCCAGCAGCCAAGGGGACAGGGGGCCGGGTGAAAACACCGGGGAGCTGTTTTTT.

This clonotype turned up a few times. The V gene is TRBV12-3 or TRBV12-4, the J gene TRBJ2-1; no reliable D call. V lost 6 bases and J lost 5, with 8 bases in between. The CDR3 is made up of 12 amino acids. CDR3 in amino acids: CASSNSDNEQFF. CDR3 coding DNA: TGTGCCAGCAGCAACTCTGACAATGAGCAGTTCTTC.

The J gene is TRBJ2-1, the V gene TRBV27; D gene unclear. Trimming pared 5 bases from V and 5 bases from J, leaving 7 bases between. Germline CDR1 MNHEY, CDR2 SMNVEV (reference sequence). The CDR3 length is 12 residues. The CDR3 DNA reads TGTGCCAGCAGTCGCAAGAACAATGAGCAGTTCTTC. Protein: CASSRKNNEQFF.

This clonotype was seen a handful of times. The rearrangement joins TRBV18 to TRBJ2-6; D unresolved. Trimming took off 3 bases at V and 0 bases at J, with 12 bases between the two ends. Germline lookup yields CDR1 KGHSH and CDR2 LQKENI. This CDR3 contains 17 residues. The CDR3 sequence: CASSPSNTVSGANVLTF. For the CDR3, the DNA is TGTGCCAGCTCACCGTCGAACACAGTCTCTGGGGCCAACGTCCTGACTTTC. The full variable domain, in which reference TRBV18 and TRBJ2-6 provide the parts outside the CDR3, is NAGVMQNPRHLVRRRGQEARLRCSPMKGHSHVYWYRQLPEEGLKFMVYLQKENIIDESGMPKERFSAEFPKEGPSILRIQQVVRGDSAAYFCASSPSNTVSGANVLTFGAGSRLTVL.

This clonotype has ten or more counts. The chain recombines TRBV15 with TRBJ2-7, with D possibly being TRBD2 (5 bases). CDR3 length equals 13 residues. Germline lookup yields CDR1 LNHNV and CDR2 YYDKDF (reference sequence). V was cut by 0 bases and J by 7 bases, with 10 bases left in between. The CDR3 nucleotides read TGTGCCACCAGCAGAGATCGAAGCGGTGAGCAGTACTTC. Translating gives CATSRDRSGEQYF.

A note on this clonotype: This may be a read error, as it is one base from a much larger clone. V usage is TRBV27 and J usage is TRBJ2-3; 12 positions agree with TRBD1. This CDR3 has 15 amino acids. In germline, CDR1 is MNHEY, CDR2 SMNVEV (reference sequence). The CDR3 coding sequence is TGTACCAGCAGGCCTCCCGGGACAGGGGGCGTTAAGCAGTATTTT. Translated: CTSRPPGTGGVKQYF.

The chain has TRBV29-1 and TRBJ2-7; D may be TRBD1 (5 bases). Trimming took off 4 bases at V and 6 bases at J, with 10 bases between the two ends. CDR3 length: 11 amino acids. Per germline, CDR1 SQVTM and CDR2 ANQGSEA. The CDR3 here is CSVGQGFEQYF. In nucleotides, the CDR3 is TGCAGCGTTGGCCAGGGTTTCGAGCAGTACTTC.

In this sample, this clonotype turned up a few times. The V and J genes are TRBV6-5 and TRBJ1-5; the D is unclear. Trimming removed 2 bases at V and 5 bases at J, with 10 bases between. Germline CDR1 reads MNHEY; CDR2 reads SVGAGI. The CDR3 runs to 14 residues. As DNA, the CDR3 is TGTGCCAGCAGTTACCAGTCAGGACATCAGCCCCAGCATTTT. Translated, it gives CASSYQSGHQPQHF.

This sequence joins TRBV9 and TRBJ2-1; no clear D. This CDR3 spans 13 amino acids. V was cut by 0 bases and J by 9 bases, with 10 bases left in between. Looked up from germline, CDR1 is SGDLS and CDR2 is YYNGEE. CDR3 DNA sequence: TGTGCCAGCAGCGTAGGTGGTTCGGGTGAGCAGTTCTTC. This translates into CASSVGGSGEQFF.

This clonotype was counted at least ten times. The rearrangement joins TRBV12-3 or TRBV12-4 to TRBJ1-4; weak D call: TRBD1 (6 bases). The CDR3 contains 16 residues. V shed 0 bases and J shed 2 bases, with 10 bases lying between them. CDR3 region: CASSLAHRVTNEKLFF. CDR3 DNA: TGTGCCAGCAGTTTAGCGCACAGGGTGACTAATGAAAAACTGTTTTTT.

V and J are TRBV7-2 and TRBJ1-4; D is perhaps TRBD1 (5 bases). Germline V CDR1 and CDR2: SGHTA, FQGNSA. V was clipped by 4 bases and J by 6 bases, with 15 bases between them. This CDR3 region has 15 residues. CDR3 nucleotides: TGTGCCAGCAGCTCCCAAGGACGGGGGGATGAAAAACTGTTTTTT. It translates to CASSSQGRGDEKLFF.